The rows below give T cell receptor beta chains drawn from one sample of a study of a mutant IDH1 vaccine in newly diagnosed glioma. Assay: immunoSEQ multiplex PCR; the TCRdb copy retains only in-frame clones and omits some. The sample lists roughly 68,000 clones, about 74% occurring once. The antigens of these receptors remain unknown. Sequenced material: PBMCs, taken from a glioma patient whose treatment included an IDH1 peptide vaccine. The receptors stem from a man aged 50 or older with glioma. The CDR3 runs from the conserved cysteine through the conserved F or W. The order of the fields is J gene, V gene, CDR3 protein.

TRBJ1-1	TRBV2	CATGPGSTEAFF
TRBJ2-7	TRBV6-6	CASRTGRSSYEQYF
TRBJ1-1	TRBV20-1	CSARSGTEAFF
TRBJ2-7	TRBV30	CAWSVRYQDPEQYF
TRBJ1-1	TRBV9	CASSPGPRDTEAFF
TRBJ2-4	TRBV10-1	CASTDSGGKNIQYF
TRBJ2-1	TRBV9	CASSVGGSGVYNEQFF
TRBJ1-2	TRBV2	CASSGPGTGSLTYGYTF
TRBJ2-7	TRBV14	CASSPSTGGYWQYF
TRBJ2-1	TRBV27	CASRTVWGVYNEQFF
TRBJ2-2	TRBV30	CAWRLTGGTGELFF
TRBJ2-5	TRBV29-1	CSVVALPQETQYF
TRBJ2-5	TRBV15	CATSRDSLAGYQETQYF
TRBJ1-1	TRBV10-3	CAISSDREGTEAFF
TRBJ2-1	TRBV5-8	CASSLMGENEQFF
TRBJ1-1	TRBV9	CASSVGGRAEAFF
TRBJ1-2	TRBV19	CASRLTVNYGYTF
TRBJ2-1	TRBV5-6	CASSFDTINEQFF
TRBJ2-7	TRBV5-4	CASSPGGGQAFNGQYF
TRBJ1-5	TRBV5-1	CASSFGPLGNQPQHF
TRBJ2-5	TRBV4-2	CASSQGTSRKTQYF
TRBJ1-1	TRBV7-9	CASSPGQAGLITKKAFF